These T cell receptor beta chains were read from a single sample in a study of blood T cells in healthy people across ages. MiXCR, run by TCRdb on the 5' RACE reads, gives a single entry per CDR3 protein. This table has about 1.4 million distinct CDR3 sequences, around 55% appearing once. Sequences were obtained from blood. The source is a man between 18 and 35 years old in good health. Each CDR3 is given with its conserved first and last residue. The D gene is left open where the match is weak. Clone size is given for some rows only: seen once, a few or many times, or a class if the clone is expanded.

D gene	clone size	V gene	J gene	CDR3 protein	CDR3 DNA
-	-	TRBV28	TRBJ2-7	CASSFRLTQQYF	TGTGCCAGCAGTTTTAGGCTAACACAGCAGTACTTC
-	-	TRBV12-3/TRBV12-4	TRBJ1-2	CASSRQALSNYGYTF	TGTGCCAGCAGCCGGCAGGCCCTATCTAACTATGGCTACACCTTC
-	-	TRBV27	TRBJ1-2	CASSPGEDLYGCTF	TGTGCCAGCAGCCCGGGGGAGGACCTCTATGGCTGCACCTTC
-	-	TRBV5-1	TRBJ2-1	CASSPRDDGSKQFF	TGCGCCAGCAGCCCACGGGACGACGGCTCGAAGCAGTTCTTC
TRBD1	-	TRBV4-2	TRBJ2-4	CASSQVSAGGDIQYF	TGTGCCAGCAGCCAAGTCTCGGCAGGGGGAGACATTCAGTACTTC
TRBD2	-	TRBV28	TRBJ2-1	CASSQPLGRLAGGDEQFF	TGTGCCAGCAGCCAACCTTTGGGAAGGCTAGCGGGAGGGGATGAGCAGTTCTTC
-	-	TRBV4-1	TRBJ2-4	CASSQERLARMGGSTKNIQYF	TGCGCCAGCAGCCAAGAGAGATTAGCCCGGATGGGTGGAAGCACCAAAAACATTCAGTACTTC
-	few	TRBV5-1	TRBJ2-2	CASSLSRSNTGELFF	TGCGCCAGCAGCTTGTCACGCTCGAACACCGGGGAGCTGTTTTTT
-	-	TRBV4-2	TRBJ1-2	CASSQIPEGRYGYTF	TGTGCCAGCAGCCAAATTCCGGAAGGACGTTATGGCTACACCTTC
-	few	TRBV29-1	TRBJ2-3	CSVGGIVRDTQYF	TGCAGCGTTGGAGGAATCGTACGGGATACGCAGTATTTT
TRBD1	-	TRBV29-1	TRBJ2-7	CSVYWTGSYEQYF	TGCAGCGTTTATTGGACAGGGTCCTACGAGCAGTACTTC
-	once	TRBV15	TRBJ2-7	CATSRDPLGGGDEQYF	TGCGCCACCAGCAGAGATCCCTTGGGGGGAGGCGACGAGCAGTACTTC
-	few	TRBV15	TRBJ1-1	CATSRASAVVQAFF	TGTGCCACCAGCAGAGCCTCCGCGGTGGTTCAAGCTTTCTTT
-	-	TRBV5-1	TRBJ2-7	CASSSLAETYEQYF	TGCGCCAGCAGCAGTCTGGCAGAAACCTACGAGCAGTACTTC
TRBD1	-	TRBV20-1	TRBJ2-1	CSATAGTANNEQFF	TGCAGTGCCACAGCCGGGACAGCTAACAATGAGCAGTTCTTC
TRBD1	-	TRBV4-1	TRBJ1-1	CASSQGRDSEAFF	TGCGCCAGCAGCCAGGGTCGGGACAGTGAAGCTTTCTTT
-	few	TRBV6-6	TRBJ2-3	CATSPRRGGLGTDTQYF	TGTGCCACCTCCCCTCGGAGAGGGGGGCTGGGAACAGATACGCAGTATTTT
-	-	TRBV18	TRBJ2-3	CASSTTRGSTDTQYF	TGTGCCAGCTCCACCACGAGGGGTAGCACAGATACGCAGTATTTT
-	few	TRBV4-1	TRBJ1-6	CASSQVAFLPSPLHF	TGCGCCAGCAGCCAAGTGGCTTTCCTACCATCACCCCTCCACTTT
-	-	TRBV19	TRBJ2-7	CASSIDGGDYEQYF	TGTGCCAGTAGTATCGATGGTGGGGACTACGAGCAGTACTTC
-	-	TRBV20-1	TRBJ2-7	CSAPLGSSDEQYF	TGCAGTGCCCCGTTAGGGAGTTCGGACGAGCAGTACTTC
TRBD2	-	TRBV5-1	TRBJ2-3	CASSLPGLAEPTDTQYF	TGCGCCAGCAGCTTGCCGGGACTAGCGGAGCCCACAGATACGCAGTATTTT
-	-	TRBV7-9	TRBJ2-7	CASSLGQPSPYEQYF	TGTGCCAGCAGCTTAGGGCAGCCCAGCCCCTACGAGCAGTACTTC
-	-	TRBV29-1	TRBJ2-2	CSVEIPRPNTGELFF	TGCAGCGTTGAGATCCCCCGGCCGAACACCGGGGAGCTGTTTTTT
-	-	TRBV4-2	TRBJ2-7	CASSQTLDEQYF	TGTGCCAGCAGCCAGACCCTCGACGAGCAGTACTTC
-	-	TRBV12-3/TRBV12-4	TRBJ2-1	CASRIQRAGAPYNEQFF	TGTGCCAGCAGAATCCAAAGGGCGGGGGCACCCTACAATGAGCAGTTCTTC
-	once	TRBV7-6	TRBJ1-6	CASSLAAARGSPLHF	TGTGCCAGCAGCTTAGCTGCAGCGAGGGGTTCACCCCTCCACTTT
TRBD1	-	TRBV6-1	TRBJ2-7	CASRTGLRGYEQYF	TGTGCCAGCAGGACAGGGTTAAGGGGCTACGAGCAGTACTTC
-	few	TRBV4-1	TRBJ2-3	CASSQGRVTDTQYF	TGCGCCAGCAGCCAAGGGAGGGTCACAGATACGCAGTATTTT